The 9 T cell receptor beta chains below come from one sample, sequenced in a study of T cells in Graves' hyperthyroidism and ophthalmopathy. Researchers amplified the TCR beta CDR3 regions from RNA transcripts. With the HTBI primer set, the TCR CDR3 went through a first round of RT-PCR. TCRdb re-analysed the multiplex PCR reads in MiXCR, keeping a single row per CDR3 protein. In the table there are some 510,000 distinct CDR3 sequences, around 20% of which are singletons. Sequenced input: blood. The receptor set was obtained from a man in his late teens or twenties with Graves' hyperthyroidism.

The V call is TRBV12-3 or TRBV12-4, the J call TRBJ1-5, with a tentative D call TRBD1 (6 bases). CDR3 length: 18 amino acids. Trimming removed 5 bases from V and 0 bases from J, with 20 bases in between. The DNA of the CDR3 is TGTGCCAGCAGTGCCCCAGACCGGGACATTCCTAGCAATCAGCCCCAGCATTTT. Its protein product is CASSAPDRDIPSNQPQHF.

This clonotype was detected ten times or more. The chain recombines TRBV11-1 with TRBJ2-7; no clear D gene. V dropped 6 bases and J dropped 4 bases, with 22 bases sitting between them. The CDR3 has 16 residues. Germline assignment: CDR1 SGHAT and CDR2 FQDESV (reference sequence). The CDR3 reads CASSYGVGEVLYEQYF. The CDR3 nucleotides read TGTGCCAGCAGTTATGGGGTAGGAGAGGTCTTATACGAGCAGTACTTC.

In its sample, this clonotype was seen many times. The chain employs TRBV7-9 and TRBJ1-1; 8 nucleotides line up with TRBD1. The V gene's germline CDR1 is SEHNR and CDR2 FQNEAQ (reference sequence). The junction had 7 bases not matched to a gene; V was cut back by 5 bases and J by 5 bases. The CDR3 is 14 amino acids. In DNA form, the CDR3 reads TGTGCCAGCAGCATTCGACAGGGGACGACTGAAGCTTTCTTT. Translating it yields CASSIRQGTTEAFF.

This clonotype was found many times. The CDR3 sequence is CASRRGLTEAFF. DNA of the CDR3: TGTGCCAGCCGCCGGGGCCTAACTGAAGCTTTCTTT. The gene calls are TRBV7-9 and TRBJ1-1; D is possibly TRBD1 (5 bases). Deletions cut 8 bases from V and 5 bases from J, with 12 bases between. The CDR3 consists of 12 residues. From germline, CDR1 is SEHNR and CDR2 FQNEAQ (reference sequence). Together with reference TRBV7-9 and TRBJ1-1, the CDR3 gives the full variable domain: DTGVSQNPRHKITKRGQNVTFRCDPISEHNRLYWYRQTLGQGPEFLTYFQNEAQLEKSRLLSDRFSAERPKGSFSTLEIQRTEQGDSAMYLCASRRGLTEAFFGQGTRLTVV.

This clonotype was observed a handful of times. The chain combines TRBV4-1 with TRBJ1-5, with D maybe TRBD1 (5 bases). Germline CDR1 is MGHRA and CDR2 is YSYEKL. V lost 1 base and J 6 bases, leaving 13 bases between the germline ends. CDR3 length: 15 amino acids. This CDR3 is CASSQGGGDAQPQHF. CDR3 nucleotides: TGCGCCAGCAGCCAAGGGGGAGGGGACGCTCAGCCCCAGCATTTT.

This clonotype was recorded at least ten times. The gene calls are TRBV27 and TRBJ1-1; maybe TRBD1 (6 bases). CDR1 and CDR2 from the germline V gene are MNHEY and SMNVEV (reference sequence). With 8 bases removed from V and 6 bases from J, the gap between germline ends came to 25 bases. The CDR3 consists of 16 residues. CDR3 region: CASSPRQAPFRSEAFF. The CDR3 DNA is TGTGCCAGCTCCCCCCGACAGGCGCCGTTCAGGTCTGAAGCTTTCTTT.

The sample holds many counts of this clonotype. This sequence joins TRBV9 and TRBJ1-2; D ambiguous. The V gene's germline CDR1 is SGDLS and CDR2 YYNGEE. The CDR3 loop spans 13 amino acids. V lost 0 bases, J lost 8 bases, and 11 bases lay in between. The CDR3 DNA sequence: TGTGCCAGCAGCGTAGATCCAACGGGGGGCTACACCTTC. This sequence encodes CASSVDPTGGYTF.

The chain uses TRBV19 and TRBJ2-7; D possibly matches TRBD1 or TRBD2 (5 bases each). Germline CDR1 is LNHDA and CDR2 is SQIVND (reference sequence). The CDR3 sequence is 14 residues long. Trimming removed 7 bases from V and 0 bases from J, with 13 bases in between. CDR3 in DNA: TGTGCCAGTAAATTCGGGACGGACTCCTACGAGCAGTACTTC. This encodes CASKFGTDSYEQYF.

In nucleotides, the CDR3 is TGCAGTGCTCCACCCCTTAGGACAGGGGCGGATGATGGCTACACCTTC. Its translation: CSAPPLRTGADDGYTF. V gene TRBV20-1 combines with J gene TRBJ1-2; TRBD1 matches at 9 bases. This CDR3 spans 16 amino acids. Looked up from germline, CDR1 is DFQATT and CDR2 is SNEGSKA (reference sequence). After removal of 5 bases from V and 6 bases from J, the junction contained 16 bases not matched to a gene.